The next 26 T cell receptor beta chains were all read from a single sample in a study of tumor-infiltrating lymphocytes in primary liver carcinoma. From approximately 500 ng total RNA, TCR beta cDNA was generated with a primer in the constant region. Amplification in three nested multiplex PCR rounds with slightly modified ARM-PCR gave rise to TCR beta libraries. A C-beta reverse primer was combined with TRBV1-TRBV30 forward primers in the first two PCR rounds, and each round had 10 cycles. One entry per CDR3 protein results from TCRdb running MiXCR on the multiplex PCR reads. The sample has fewer than 350,000 distinct CDR3 sequences; about 61% are singletons. The authors took blood RNA from unsorted whole blood and also extracted germline DNA. The sample taken for sequencing was peripheral blood. The receptors originated from a man aged 35 to 55 with primary liver carcinoma and hepatitis B virus infection.

J is TRBJ1-2 and V is TRBV4-2, with D hard to call. The V and J ends lost 5 bases and 2 bases respectively, with 12 bases between them. The CDR3 consists of 14 residues. Germline CDR1 and CDR2: LGHNA and YNFKEQ. The chain's CDR3 is CASSALDGNYGYTF. The CDR3 nucleotides read TGTGCCAGCAGCGCCCTTGATGGGAACTATGGCTACACCTTC.

With respect to this clonotype: The conserved phenylalanine or tryptophan normally closing the CDR3 is absent here, so this likely arose from a read error. The chain links TRBV11-2 to TRBJ1-2; the D is unclear. From germline, CDR1 is SGHAT and CDR2 FQNNGV. The CDR3 totals 15 residues. CDR3 region: CARSLEDGMFYGYTI. The CDR3 nucleotides are TGTGCTAGGAGCTTAGAAGATGGCATGTTCTATGGCTACACCATC.

Turning to this clonotype: A much more abundant neighbour one base away suggests this may be a read error. V is TRBV19 and J is TRBJ2-5; TRBD2 matches 13 bases. CDR1 is LNHDA, CDR2 SQIVND, per germline (reference sequence). Losses at the gene ends were 1 base for V and 5 bases for J; bases not matched to a gene: 4. The CDR3 loop spans 16 amino acids. The CDR3 DNA reads as TGTGCCAGTAGTATAGCCAGACTAGCGGGAGGCGAGACCCAGTACTTC. Translation gives CASSIARLAGGETQYF.

Concerning this clonotype itself: No conserved phenylalanine or tryptophan is present at the end of the CDR3, so a read error is the likely explanation. The CDR3 region is CASSLESPNSGFNTYEQYL. Written as DNA, the CDR3 is TGCGCCAGCAGCTTAGAATCTCCCAATAGCGGGTTCAATACCTACGAGCAGTACCTC. The chain joins TRBV4-1 to TRBJ2-7, with 7 bases identical to TRBD2. CDR1 and CDR2 from the germline V gene are MGHRA and YSYEKL. The CDR3 consists of 19 residues. Trimming cost V 5 bases and J 2 bases; bases outside gene matches: 21.

As concerns this clonotype: Since the CDR3 does not end with the conserved phenylalanine or tryptophan, this likely comes from a read error. The V call is TRBV6-5, the J call TRBJ2-3; tentative D call: TRBD2 (5 bases). Germline CDR1 is MNHEY and CDR2 is SVGAGI. The CDR3 contains 12 residues. V was cut by 6 bases and J by 5 bases, with 9 bases left in between. The CDR3 DNA is TGTGCCAGCAGCGAAGAGGGAGATACGCAGTATTTG. The encoded protein is CASSEEGDTQYL.

With regard to this clonotype: The junction shows a germline mismatch at one end, possibly a read error. V usage is TRBV11-2 and J usage is TRBJ1-2, with TRBD1 matching over 9 bases. There are 15 residues in the CDR3. From germline, CDR1 is SGHAT and CDR2 FQNNGV. The CDR3 DNA reads as TGTGCCAACAGCCATACAGGGGGCTCCACCCCTGGCTACACCTTC. The encoded protein is CANSHTGGSTPGYTF.

This clonotype was seen once. A much larger clone lies one base from this, so it may be a read error. V gene TRBV12-3 or TRBV12-4 combines with J gene TRBJ2-1, with 9 bases that match TRBD2. With 6 bases clipped from V and 0 bases from J, the junction kept 6 bases outside the gene matches. CDR3 size: 16 residues. The DNA for the CDR3 is TGTGCCAGCAGCGGACTAGCGAGAAGCTCCTACAATGAGCAGTTCTTC. Protein product: CASSGLARSSYNEQFF.

The chain links TRBV29-1 to TRBJ2-1; D unclear. Germline loops: CDR1 SQVTM, CDR2 ANQGSEA. The V and J ends lost 5 bases and 16 bases respectively, with 21 bases between them. This CDR3 spans 12 amino acids. CDR3 DNA sequence: TGCAGCGTTTCCCCGGGCAGGTACGATCAATTCTTC. This codes for CSVSPGRYDQFF.

This clonotype was picked up many times. This chain uses TRBV6-6 with TRBJ2-7, with D possibly TRBD1 on 6 matching bases. Per germline, CDR1 MNHNY and CDR2 SVGAGI (reference sequence). V was shortened by 0 bases and J by 8 bases, with 26 bases between the two germline ends. The CDR3 consists of 18 residues. The CDR3 region has the DNA TGTGCCAGCAGTTACTCTACAGGGTTGAAGTCCCCGTCCGTCAAGCAGTACTTC. Its protein is CASSYSTGLKSPSVKQYF.

On this clonotype itself: Its ends do not fully match the called genes, so a read error is possible. The chain recombines TRBV11-1 with TRBJ1-1; D not resolved. This CDR3 comprises 11 residues. Per germline, CDR1 SGHAT and CDR2 FQDESV (reference sequence). CDR3 amino acids: CASSLGSEAIF. The CDR3, as DNA: TGTGCCAGCAGTTTGGGCAGTGAAGCTATCTTT.

As to this clonotype: The conserved phenylalanine or tryptophan is not found at the CDR3 terminus, so this likely reflects a read error. The chain links TRBV4-2 to TRBJ2-7, with 11 nucleotides matching TRBD2. From germline, CDR1 is LGHNA and CDR2 YNFKEQ. Trimming cost V 6 bases and J 2 bases; bases outside gene matches: 9. This CDR3 has 16 amino acids. CDR3 in amino acids: CASSQLAGGLPYEQYL. The CDR3 DNA is TGTGCCAGCAGTCAGTTAGCGGGAGGGCTCCCCTACGAGCAGTACCTC.

J is TRBJ2-1 and V is TRBV28; possible D gene TRBD1, 5 bases. This CDR3 is 16 amino acids long. The germline V gene has CDR1 MDHEN and CDR2 SYDVKM. Trimming stripped 6 bases from V and 1 base from J, with 16 bases between. CDR3 bases: TGTGCCAGCAGGGTCCATGGTAGGGGATCCTACAATGAGCAGTTCTTC. It encodes CASRVHGRGSYNEQFF.

About this clonotype itself: The junction departs from the called germline gene at one end, perhaps through a read error. V and J are TRBV11-1 and TRBJ2-3, with D hard to call. The CDR3 is 13 amino acids. Germline loops: CDR1 SGHAT, CDR2 FQDESV (reference sequence). This CDR3 reads CVSSMILTDTQYF. The DNA for the CDR3 is TGTGTCAGCAGCATGATCCTCACAGATACGCAGTATTTT.

The genes are TRBV7-8 and TRBJ2-1; 9 bases are shared with TRBD2. Germline assignment: CDR1 SGHVS and CDR2 FQNEAQ. With 3 bases clipped from V and 9 bases from J, the junction kept 9 bases outside the gene matches. The CDR3 length is 15 residues. The CDR3 coding sequence is TGTGCCAGCAGCTTTGTGGCTAGCGGGAATAGTGAGCAGTTCTTC. Translating it yields CASSFVASGNSEQFF.

On this clonotype: This may be a read error: a much more frequent sequence differs by one nucleotide. The chain is built from TRBV6-5 and TRBJ1-5, with TRBD1 as a possible D gene (6 bases). The CDR3 length is 14 residues. Germline assignment: CDR1 MNHEY and CDR2 SVGAGI. Here the CDR3 reads CASSRTAYNQPQRF. Written as DNA, the CDR3 is TGTGCCAGCAGCCGGACAGCCTACAATCAGCCCCAGCGTTTT.

About this clonotype itself: At one of its ends the junction is not consistent with the germline gene, which may arise from a read error. This chain joins TRBV11-2 and TRBJ2-1, with a possible D match to TRBD1 (6 bases). Germline CDR1 and CDR2: SGHAT and FQNNGV. This CDR3 region has 16 residues. CDR3 protein: CASSLVSRGILNEQFF. CDR3 in DNA: TGTGCCAGCAGCTTAGTATCTAGGGGGATATTAAATGAACAGTTCTTC.

The chain has TRBV28 and TRBJ2-1; D unresolved. This CDR3 has 15 residues. V dropped 7 bases and J dropped 0 bases, with 13 bases sitting between them. Germline loops: CDR1 MDHEN, CDR2 SYDVKM. DNA for the CDR3: TGTGCCAGCAACCTCGCCGTATCCTCCTACAATGAGCAGTTCTTC. Translating gives CASNLAVSSYNEQFF.

The chain couples TRBV12-3 or TRBV12-4 to TRBJ2-1; the match to TRBD2 covers 9 bases. The CDR3 has 14 residues. V dropped 4 bases and J dropped 9; count of bases not matched to a gene: 7. This chain's CDR3 is CASSSGLARREQFF. DNA of the CDR3: TGTGCCAGCAGTTCGGGACTAGCCAGGCGTGAGCAGTTCTTC.

Points on this clonotype: At one end the junction does not follow the germline gene, possibly because of a read error. The chain links TRBV11-2 to TRBJ2-1; D ambiguous. CDR3 length: 14 amino acids. CDR1 and CDR2 (germline): SGHAT, FQNNGV. The CDR3 nucleotides read TGTGCCAGCAGCCTAGATCTGCTAGTCTATGAGAAGTTCTTC. This codes for CASSLDLLVYEKFF.

This clonotype was counted between two and nine times. A much bigger clone sits one base away, suggesting this may be a read error. The rearrangement joins TRBV11-2 to TRBJ2-7; tentatively, D is TRBD1 (6 bases). The V gene's germline CDR1 is SGHAT and CDR2 FQNNGV. The CDR3 consists of 13 residues. V was clipped by 5 bases and J by 3 bases, with 11 bases between them. The CDR3 here is CASSHGQYYEQYF. The DNA of the CDR3 is TGTGCCAGCAGCCACGGACAGTACTACGAGCAGTACTTC.

This clonotype was detected once. The missing conserved phenylalanine or tryptophan at the end of this CDR3 makes a read error likely. The chain recombines TRBV11-2 with TRBJ2-3; D perhaps matches TRBD1 (6 bases). V was cut by 9 bases and J by 4 bases, with 20 bases left in between. The CDR3 sequence is 15 residues long. CDR1 and CDR2 (germline): SGHAT, FQNNGV. The CDR3 loop reads CASRKDTAGADTQYS. The CDR3 bases are TGTGCCAGTAGGAAAGATACGGCAGGGGCAGATACGCAGTATTCT.

The chain links TRBV29-1 to TRBJ2-7; the D is unclear. The germline V and J ends were trimmed by 6 bases and 0 bases, with 9 bases remaining between them. CDR3 length equals 12 residues. Germline CDR1 is SQVTM and CDR2 is ANQGSEA. The CDR3 DNA reads TGCAGCGTGACCTCAACCTCCTACGAGCAGTACTTC. The encoded protein is CSVTSTSYEQYF.

Note on this clonotype: A much larger clonotype is one base distant, so this may be a read error. The final CDR3 position lacks the conserved phenylalanine or tryptophan, pointing to a likely read error. V and J are TRBV6-2 or TRBV6-3 and TRBJ1-5; TRBD1 matches 7 bases. CDR3 length equals 17 residues. Germline CDR1 and CDR2: MNHEY and SVGEGT. V lost 7 bases to trimming and J lost 2 bases; unmatched junction nucleotides: 14. The CDR3 nucleotides are TGTGCCAGCACCCCCGGAAGGGGGCGGATGGGCAATCAGCCCCAGCATTAT. Amino acids: CASTPGRGRMGNQPQHY.

As concerns this clonotype: One junction end does not reproduce the germline sequence, and a read error may be involved. This chain joins TRBV7-9 and TRBJ2-6; TRBD2 might be the D (6 bases). CDR1 SEHNR and CDR2 FQNEAQ come from the germline V gene (reference sequence). The CDR3 loop spans 16 amino acids. Here the CDR3 reads CASSLGRLAGANVLTF. CDR3 bases: TGTGCCAGCAGTTTAGGGAGGCTGGCAGGGGCCAACGTCCTGACTTTC.

Comment on this clonotype: A much larger clone differs from this one at a single base, so this may be a read error. V is TRBV10-3 and J is TRBJ2-1; no firm D call. V was cut by 6 bases and J by 2 bases, with 8 bases left in between. Per germline, CDR1 ENHRY and CDR2 SYGVKD. This CDR3 is 13 amino acids long. CDR3 DNA: TGTGCCATCAGGGCAAGGGCCTACAATGAGCAGTTCTTC. Its translation is CAIRARAYNEQFF.

Points on this clonotype: A much larger clone lies one base from this, so it may be a read error. The chain combines TRBV6-1 with TRBJ1-1; tentatively, D is TRBD1 (6 bases). This CDR3 has 14 residues. Germline V gene data show CDR1 as MNHNS and CDR2 as SASEGT. The CDR3 DNA reads TGTGCCAGCAGTGGTCGGACAGCCAACACTGAAGCTCTCTTT. It codes for CASSGRTANTEALF.